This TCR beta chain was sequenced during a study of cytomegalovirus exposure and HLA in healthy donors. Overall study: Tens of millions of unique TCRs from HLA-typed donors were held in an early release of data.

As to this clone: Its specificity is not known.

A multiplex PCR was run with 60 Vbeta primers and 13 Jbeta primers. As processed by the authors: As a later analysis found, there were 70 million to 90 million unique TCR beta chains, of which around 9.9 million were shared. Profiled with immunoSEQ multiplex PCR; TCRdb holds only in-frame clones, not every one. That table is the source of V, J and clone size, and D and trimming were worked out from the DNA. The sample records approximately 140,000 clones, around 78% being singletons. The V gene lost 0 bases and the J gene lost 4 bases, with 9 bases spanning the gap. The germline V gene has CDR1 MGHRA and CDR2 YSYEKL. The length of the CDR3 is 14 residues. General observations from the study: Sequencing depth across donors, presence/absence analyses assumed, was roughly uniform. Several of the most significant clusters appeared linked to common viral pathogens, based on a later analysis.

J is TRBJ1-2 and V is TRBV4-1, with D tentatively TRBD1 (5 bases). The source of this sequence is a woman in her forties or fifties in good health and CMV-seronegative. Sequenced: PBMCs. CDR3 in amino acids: CASSQDSGGYGYTF. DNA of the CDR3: TGCGCCAGCAGCCAAGATTCGGGGGGCTATGGCTACACCTTC.